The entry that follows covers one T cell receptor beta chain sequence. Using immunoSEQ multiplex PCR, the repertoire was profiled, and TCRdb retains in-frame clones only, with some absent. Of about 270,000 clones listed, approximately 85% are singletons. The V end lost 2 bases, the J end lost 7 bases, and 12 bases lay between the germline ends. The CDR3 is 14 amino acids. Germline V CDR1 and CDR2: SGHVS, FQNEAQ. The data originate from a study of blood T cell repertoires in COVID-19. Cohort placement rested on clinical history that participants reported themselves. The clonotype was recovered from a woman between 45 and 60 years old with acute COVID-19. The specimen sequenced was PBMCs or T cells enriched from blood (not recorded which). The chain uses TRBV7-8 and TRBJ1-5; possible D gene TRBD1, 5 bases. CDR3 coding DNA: TGTGCCAGCAGCTTACCAGGGATAACCCAGCCCCAGCATTTT. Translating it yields CASSLPGITQPQHF.